The sequence of this TCR beta chain was determined in a study of CD8+ T cells in alopecia areata. On the study more broadly: Tofacitinib ran for 6 to 18 months before 6 months off drug.

Punch biopsies of lesional scalp, plus peripheral blood, were taken from alopecia areata patients. The authors sorted CD4+ and CD8+ T cells from PBMCs. Regarding the study as a whole: Sharing of TCRs across patients appeared less clear than in mice, possibly for HLA-related reasons.

Reverse transcribed after extraction, RNA yielded cDNA as the sequencing template. Profiled with immunoSEQ multiplex PCR; TCRdb holds only in-frame clones, not every one. The sample lists 150,000 to 200,000 clones, 67% occurring once. This clone came up a few times. Its specificity is unknown. Sequences were derived from CD8+ T cells sorted from blood, sampled at week 0. This clonotype originated in a human donor with alopecia areata.

CDR3 in amino acids: CASSLRGVEQYF. The CDR3 DNA follows: TGCGCCAGCAGCTTAAGGGGGGTCGAGCAGTACTTC. V usage is TRBV5-1 and J usage is TRBJ2-7; D could derive from TRBD1 or TRBD2 (6 bases each). V was pared by 2 bases and J by 6 bases, with 9 bases between. The CDR3 has 12 amino acids. Looked up from germline, CDR1 is SGHRS and CDR2 is YFSETQ.